Listed below are T cell receptor beta chains from one sample, sequenced in a study of radiation and T cells in renal cell carcinoma. Assay: immunoSEQ multiplex PCR; the TCRdb copy retains only in-frame clones and omits some. The sample comprises some 150,000 clones, around nine tenths of which are singletons, and less than 20% rests with the top ten. Source: blood, taken from a patient whose treatment included radiotherapy and nephrectomy. The receptor set was obtained from a woman aged 45 to 65 with renal cell carcinoma. Both conserved end residues are part of each CDR3. A D gene is named only where the DNA matches it firmly. A clone size is listed for some rows: how often the clone was seen (once, few, many), or a class if it is expanded.

V	D	size	J	CDR3	DNA
TRBV28	TRBD1	.	TRBJ1-1	CASTLPRTGNAFF	TGTGCCAGCACCCTCCCCCGGACAGGGAACGCTTTCTTT
TRBV9	.	.	TRBJ2-7	CASSVAPGNSYEQYF	TGTGCCAGCAGCGTAGCTCCTGGCAACTCCTACGAGCAGTACTTC
TRBV5-6	.	.	TRBJ2-2	CASSLVGGTGELFF	TGTGCCAGCAGCTTGGTGGGGGGCACCGGGGAGCTGTTTTTT
TRBV5-1	.	.	TRBJ1-2	CASSLGSRQWDGYTF	TGCGCCAGCAGCTTGGGAAGTAGGCAATGGGATGGCTACACCTTC
TRBV10-3	.	.	TRBJ2-5	CAISVLGGAEGQETQYF	TGTGCCATCAGTGTTCTAGGGGGGGCGGAGGGCCAAGAGACCCAGTACTTC
TRBV6-6	TRBD1	.	TRBJ1-2	CASSGDRVRYGYTF	TGTGCCAGCAGTGGGGACAGGGTTAGATATGGCTACACCTTC
TRBV7-2	.	.	TRBJ2-1	CASSFRRDQNEQFF	TGTGCCAGCAGCTTTCGTAGGGACCAGAATGAGCAGTTCTTC
TRBV28	.	.	TRBJ2-1	CAALGTTNEQFF	TGTGCCGCTCTGGGGACCACCAATGAGCAGTTCTTC
TRBV21-1	.	.	TRBJ1-1	CASSKDRGMCTEAFF	TGTGCCAGCAGCAAAGATCGGGGAATGTGCACTGAAGCTTTCTTT
TRBV10-1	.	.	TRBJ2-3	CASSESATSTDTQYF	TGCGCCAGCAGTGAGTCGGCGACTAGCACAGATACGCAGTATTTT
TRBV29-1	.	.	TRBJ2-3	CSAGTASYTDTQYF	TGCAGCGCTGGAACGGCTAGCTACACAGATACGCAGTATTTT
TRBV25-1	.	.	TRBJ2-5	CASSESGAGAETQYF	TGTGCCAGCAGTGAATCGGGGGCCGGGGCGGAGACCCAGTACTTC
TRBV7-2	.	.	TRBJ2-2	CASSLLSILGAGELFF	TGTGCCAGCAGCTTACTATCAATATTAGGGGCCGGGGAGCTGTTTTTT
TRBV19	TRBD1	.	TRBJ1-2	CASSTGQATWYGYTF	TGTGCCAGTAGTACAGGACAGGCGACTTGGTATGGCTACACCTTC
TRBV5-1	.	.	TRBJ2-1	CASSQDTPGRQFYNEQFF	TGCGCCAGCAGCCAGGACACCCCCGGACGACAGTTCTACAATGAGCAGTTCTTC
TRBV4-3	TRBD1	.	TRBJ1-5	CASSQGAGTAGPQHF	TGCGCCAGCAGCCAAGGAGCCGGGACAGCCGGTCCCCAGCATTTT
TRBV5-1	TRBD1	.	TRBJ1-4	CASSPDRGQEKLFF	TGCGCCAGCAGCCCCGACAGGGGGCAGGAAAAACTGTTTTTT
TRBV27	TRBD2	.	TRBJ2-3	CASSRGLAGGPGTDTQYF	TGTGCCAGCAGCCGGGGACTAGCGGGGGGGCCGGGCACAGATACGCAGTATTTT
TRBV27	TRBD2	.	TRBJ2-3	CASSLTRTSALRTQYF	TGTGCCAGCAGTTTGACGCGGACTAGCGCCCTCCGTACGCAGTATTTT
TRBV11-2	.	.	TRBJ1-1	CASSTPTPKGRVAFF	TGTGCCAGCAGCACACCCACCCCAAAGGGGAGGGTAGCTTTCTTT
TRBV19	.	once	TRBJ1-2	CASSRNTANYGYTF	TGTGCCAGTAGTCGTAATACAGCTAACTATGGCTACACCTTC
TRBV30	.	few	TRBJ1-5	CAWSVQGNQPQHF	TGTGCCTGGAGTGTACAGGGAAATCAGCCCCAGCATTTT
TRBV7-3	.	once	TRBJ1-1	CASSLVAQMNTEAFF	TGTGCCAGCAGCTTAGTGGCACAGATGAACACTGAAGCTTTCTTT
TRBV2	TRBD2	.	TRBJ2-3	CASSVPSGGSGDTQYF	TGTGCCAGCAGTGTGCCTAGCGGGGGGTCCGGGGATACGCAGTATTTT
TRBV9	TRBD1	.	TRBJ1-2	CASSVEGWDRASYTF	TGTGCCAGCAGCGTAGAGGGGTGGGACAGGGCAAGCTACACCTTC
TRBV19	.	.	TRBJ1-2	CAGGAREYGYTF	TGTGCCGGGGGGGCCAGGGAGTACGGCTACACCTTC
TRBV7-8	.	few	TRBJ1-2	CASSLGRAYGYTF	TGTGCCAGCAGCTTAGGGCGGGCTTATGGCTACACCTTC
TRBV4-3	.	.	TRBJ1-1	CASSLTEYYTEAFF	TGCGCCAGCAGCCTGACAGAGTACTACACTGAAGCTTTCTTT
TRBV6-1	TRBD2	.	TRBJ2-1	CASRASGSYNEQFF	TGTGCCAGCAGAGCTAGCGGGAGCTACAATGAGCAGTTCTTC
TRBV2	.	few	TRBJ1-4	CASSETSVSNEKLFF	TGTGCCAGCAGTGAAACATCGGTCAGTAATGAAAAACTGTTTTTT
TRBV15	.	.	TRBJ2-7	CATSSSGSEQYF	TGTGCCACCAGCAGCTCAGGGTCCGAGCAGTACTTC
TRBV9	TRBD2	.	TRBJ2-3	CASSRTSGNTDTQYF	TGTGCCAGCAGCAGGACTAGCGGAAACACAGATACGCAGTATTTT
TRBV19	TRBD2	.	TRBJ2-3	CASSRSGRLADTQYF	TGTGCCAGTAGTCGCAGCGGGAGATTGGCAGATACGCAGTATTTT
TRBV5-1	.	.	TRBJ2-4	CASSYSPGITIQYF	TGCGCCAGCAGCTATTCCCCAGGGATAACCATTCAGTACTTC
TRBV5-1	.	.	TRBJ2-2	CASSPLQTGTGELFF	TGCGCCAGCAGCCCTTTACAGACGGGGACCGGGGAGCTGTTTTTT
TRBV11-2	.	.	TRBJ1-4	CASSSDTARKLFF	TGTGCCAGCAGCTCGGACACGGCGAGGAAACTGTTTTTT
TRBV27	TRBD1	few	TRBJ1-2	CASSFQGAGGYTF	TGTGCCAGCAGTTTCCAGGGGGCAGGTGGCTACACCTTC
TRBV5-1	TRBD1	.	TRBJ1-1	CASSSADRGLPTEAFF	TGCGCCAGCAGCTCCGCCGACAGGGGGCTACCCACTGAAGCTTTCTTT
TRBV27	TRBD1	.	TRBJ2-7	CASRGVGQGDYEQYF	TGTGCCAGCAGAGGGGTGGGACAGGGAGACTACGAGCAGTACTTC
TRBV6-4	TRBD2	.	TRBJ2-7	CASSGPGGEQYF	TGTGCCAGCAGTGGGCCCGGGGGGGAGCAGTACTTC
TRBV7-9	TRBD1	.	TRBJ1-5	CASSLAVGQGTQPQHF	TGTGCCAGCAGCTTAGCGGTCGGACAGGGGACTCAGCCCCAGCATTTT
TRBV21-1	.	.	TRBJ1-1	CASSHPHRRDTEAFF	TGTGCCAGCAGCCATCCCCACCGTAGGGACACTGAAGCTTTCTTT
TRBV6-5	.	.	TRBJ2-7	CASKYEGGSYEQYF	TGTGCCAGCAAATACGAAGGCGGATCCTACGAGCAGTACTTC
TRBV10-3	TRBD2	.	TRBJ2-7	CAIENRLAGEGEQYF	TGTGCCATCGAAAACAGACTAGCGGGCGAGGGGGAGCAGTACTTC
TRBV27	TRBD1	.	TRBJ1-2	CASTNFRDREKGGYTF	TGTGCCAGCACCAATTTCCGGGACAGGGAAAAGGGAGGCTACACCTTC
TRBV5-4	TRBD1	.	TRBJ1-4	CASSLAAGGDEKLFF	TGTGCCAGCAGCTTGGCCGCAGGGGGCGATGAAAAACTGTTTTTT
TRBV5-8	.	.	TRBJ2-7	CASSLASGISYEQYF	TGTGCCAGCAGCTTGGCGTCAGGAATTTCCTACGAGCAGTACTTC
TRBV6-1	TRBD1	.	TRBJ1-2	CASTTGQGIGGYTF	TGTGCCAGTACGACGGGACAGGGGATAGGAGGCTACACCTTC
TRBV10-3	.	.	TRBJ2-2	CAISARAPNTGELFF	TGTGCCATCAGTGCGCGTGCCCCGAACACCGGGGAGCTGTTTTTT
TRBV30	.	.	TRBJ2-1	CAWSVLGTATRFF	TGTGCCTGGAGTGTACTGGGGACTGCAACCCGGTTCTTC
TRBV6-6	TRBD1	few	TRBJ1-2	CASRRGQGSYTF	TGTGCCAGCAGGCGCGGACAGGGGTCCTACACCTTC